This T cell receptor beta chain was captured by sequencing in a study of blood T cell repertoires in COVID-19. Study overall: Samples of COVID-19 (acute and convalescent) were obtained from the United States, Italy and Spain. In each case, the material was cDNA or gDNA derived from T cells, B-cell-depleted T cells, or PBMCs.

In the original workflow: Using reference gene primer amplification, nucleated cell counts were estimated. Here immunoSEQ multiplex PCR was the method, and the copy in TCRdb shows in-frame clones only, minus some. The D gene and trimming were derived from the DNA, and the V and J assignments and clone size from that table. The sample lists 120,000 or so clones; roughly 83% were seen once. The count of this clone is one. Germline V lookup: CDR1 MGHDK, CDR2 SYGVNS. The CDR3 has 14 residues. J was trimmed by 1 base and V by 8 bases; bases with no gene match: 3. The clonotype was recovered from a woman between 50 and 59 years old with acute or convalescent COVID-19. The chain recombines TRBV25-1 with TRBJ2-2, with 8 bases that match TRBD1. Specimen: peripheral blood. The CDR3 sequence is CASAGGLNTGELFF. The CDR3, as DNA: TGTGCCAGCGCAGGGGGCTTGAACACCGGGGAGCTGTTTTTT.